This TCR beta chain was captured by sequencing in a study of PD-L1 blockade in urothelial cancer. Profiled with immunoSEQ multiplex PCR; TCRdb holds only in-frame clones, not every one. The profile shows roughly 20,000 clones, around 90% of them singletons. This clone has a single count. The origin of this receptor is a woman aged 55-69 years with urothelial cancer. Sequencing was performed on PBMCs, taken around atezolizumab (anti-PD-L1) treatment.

CDR3 loop: CASSEASASGRVSADTQYF. The CDR3 bases are TGTGCCAGCAGTGAAGCGTCGGCTAGCGGGAGGGTAAGCGCAGATACGCAGTATTTT. The chain combines TRBV2 with TRBJ2-3; 12 nucleotides line up with TRBD2. The trim removed 0 bases at V and 4 bases at J, leaving 11 bases unmatched. The CDR3 covers 19 residues. Germline CDR1 is SNHLY and CDR2 is FYNNEI.